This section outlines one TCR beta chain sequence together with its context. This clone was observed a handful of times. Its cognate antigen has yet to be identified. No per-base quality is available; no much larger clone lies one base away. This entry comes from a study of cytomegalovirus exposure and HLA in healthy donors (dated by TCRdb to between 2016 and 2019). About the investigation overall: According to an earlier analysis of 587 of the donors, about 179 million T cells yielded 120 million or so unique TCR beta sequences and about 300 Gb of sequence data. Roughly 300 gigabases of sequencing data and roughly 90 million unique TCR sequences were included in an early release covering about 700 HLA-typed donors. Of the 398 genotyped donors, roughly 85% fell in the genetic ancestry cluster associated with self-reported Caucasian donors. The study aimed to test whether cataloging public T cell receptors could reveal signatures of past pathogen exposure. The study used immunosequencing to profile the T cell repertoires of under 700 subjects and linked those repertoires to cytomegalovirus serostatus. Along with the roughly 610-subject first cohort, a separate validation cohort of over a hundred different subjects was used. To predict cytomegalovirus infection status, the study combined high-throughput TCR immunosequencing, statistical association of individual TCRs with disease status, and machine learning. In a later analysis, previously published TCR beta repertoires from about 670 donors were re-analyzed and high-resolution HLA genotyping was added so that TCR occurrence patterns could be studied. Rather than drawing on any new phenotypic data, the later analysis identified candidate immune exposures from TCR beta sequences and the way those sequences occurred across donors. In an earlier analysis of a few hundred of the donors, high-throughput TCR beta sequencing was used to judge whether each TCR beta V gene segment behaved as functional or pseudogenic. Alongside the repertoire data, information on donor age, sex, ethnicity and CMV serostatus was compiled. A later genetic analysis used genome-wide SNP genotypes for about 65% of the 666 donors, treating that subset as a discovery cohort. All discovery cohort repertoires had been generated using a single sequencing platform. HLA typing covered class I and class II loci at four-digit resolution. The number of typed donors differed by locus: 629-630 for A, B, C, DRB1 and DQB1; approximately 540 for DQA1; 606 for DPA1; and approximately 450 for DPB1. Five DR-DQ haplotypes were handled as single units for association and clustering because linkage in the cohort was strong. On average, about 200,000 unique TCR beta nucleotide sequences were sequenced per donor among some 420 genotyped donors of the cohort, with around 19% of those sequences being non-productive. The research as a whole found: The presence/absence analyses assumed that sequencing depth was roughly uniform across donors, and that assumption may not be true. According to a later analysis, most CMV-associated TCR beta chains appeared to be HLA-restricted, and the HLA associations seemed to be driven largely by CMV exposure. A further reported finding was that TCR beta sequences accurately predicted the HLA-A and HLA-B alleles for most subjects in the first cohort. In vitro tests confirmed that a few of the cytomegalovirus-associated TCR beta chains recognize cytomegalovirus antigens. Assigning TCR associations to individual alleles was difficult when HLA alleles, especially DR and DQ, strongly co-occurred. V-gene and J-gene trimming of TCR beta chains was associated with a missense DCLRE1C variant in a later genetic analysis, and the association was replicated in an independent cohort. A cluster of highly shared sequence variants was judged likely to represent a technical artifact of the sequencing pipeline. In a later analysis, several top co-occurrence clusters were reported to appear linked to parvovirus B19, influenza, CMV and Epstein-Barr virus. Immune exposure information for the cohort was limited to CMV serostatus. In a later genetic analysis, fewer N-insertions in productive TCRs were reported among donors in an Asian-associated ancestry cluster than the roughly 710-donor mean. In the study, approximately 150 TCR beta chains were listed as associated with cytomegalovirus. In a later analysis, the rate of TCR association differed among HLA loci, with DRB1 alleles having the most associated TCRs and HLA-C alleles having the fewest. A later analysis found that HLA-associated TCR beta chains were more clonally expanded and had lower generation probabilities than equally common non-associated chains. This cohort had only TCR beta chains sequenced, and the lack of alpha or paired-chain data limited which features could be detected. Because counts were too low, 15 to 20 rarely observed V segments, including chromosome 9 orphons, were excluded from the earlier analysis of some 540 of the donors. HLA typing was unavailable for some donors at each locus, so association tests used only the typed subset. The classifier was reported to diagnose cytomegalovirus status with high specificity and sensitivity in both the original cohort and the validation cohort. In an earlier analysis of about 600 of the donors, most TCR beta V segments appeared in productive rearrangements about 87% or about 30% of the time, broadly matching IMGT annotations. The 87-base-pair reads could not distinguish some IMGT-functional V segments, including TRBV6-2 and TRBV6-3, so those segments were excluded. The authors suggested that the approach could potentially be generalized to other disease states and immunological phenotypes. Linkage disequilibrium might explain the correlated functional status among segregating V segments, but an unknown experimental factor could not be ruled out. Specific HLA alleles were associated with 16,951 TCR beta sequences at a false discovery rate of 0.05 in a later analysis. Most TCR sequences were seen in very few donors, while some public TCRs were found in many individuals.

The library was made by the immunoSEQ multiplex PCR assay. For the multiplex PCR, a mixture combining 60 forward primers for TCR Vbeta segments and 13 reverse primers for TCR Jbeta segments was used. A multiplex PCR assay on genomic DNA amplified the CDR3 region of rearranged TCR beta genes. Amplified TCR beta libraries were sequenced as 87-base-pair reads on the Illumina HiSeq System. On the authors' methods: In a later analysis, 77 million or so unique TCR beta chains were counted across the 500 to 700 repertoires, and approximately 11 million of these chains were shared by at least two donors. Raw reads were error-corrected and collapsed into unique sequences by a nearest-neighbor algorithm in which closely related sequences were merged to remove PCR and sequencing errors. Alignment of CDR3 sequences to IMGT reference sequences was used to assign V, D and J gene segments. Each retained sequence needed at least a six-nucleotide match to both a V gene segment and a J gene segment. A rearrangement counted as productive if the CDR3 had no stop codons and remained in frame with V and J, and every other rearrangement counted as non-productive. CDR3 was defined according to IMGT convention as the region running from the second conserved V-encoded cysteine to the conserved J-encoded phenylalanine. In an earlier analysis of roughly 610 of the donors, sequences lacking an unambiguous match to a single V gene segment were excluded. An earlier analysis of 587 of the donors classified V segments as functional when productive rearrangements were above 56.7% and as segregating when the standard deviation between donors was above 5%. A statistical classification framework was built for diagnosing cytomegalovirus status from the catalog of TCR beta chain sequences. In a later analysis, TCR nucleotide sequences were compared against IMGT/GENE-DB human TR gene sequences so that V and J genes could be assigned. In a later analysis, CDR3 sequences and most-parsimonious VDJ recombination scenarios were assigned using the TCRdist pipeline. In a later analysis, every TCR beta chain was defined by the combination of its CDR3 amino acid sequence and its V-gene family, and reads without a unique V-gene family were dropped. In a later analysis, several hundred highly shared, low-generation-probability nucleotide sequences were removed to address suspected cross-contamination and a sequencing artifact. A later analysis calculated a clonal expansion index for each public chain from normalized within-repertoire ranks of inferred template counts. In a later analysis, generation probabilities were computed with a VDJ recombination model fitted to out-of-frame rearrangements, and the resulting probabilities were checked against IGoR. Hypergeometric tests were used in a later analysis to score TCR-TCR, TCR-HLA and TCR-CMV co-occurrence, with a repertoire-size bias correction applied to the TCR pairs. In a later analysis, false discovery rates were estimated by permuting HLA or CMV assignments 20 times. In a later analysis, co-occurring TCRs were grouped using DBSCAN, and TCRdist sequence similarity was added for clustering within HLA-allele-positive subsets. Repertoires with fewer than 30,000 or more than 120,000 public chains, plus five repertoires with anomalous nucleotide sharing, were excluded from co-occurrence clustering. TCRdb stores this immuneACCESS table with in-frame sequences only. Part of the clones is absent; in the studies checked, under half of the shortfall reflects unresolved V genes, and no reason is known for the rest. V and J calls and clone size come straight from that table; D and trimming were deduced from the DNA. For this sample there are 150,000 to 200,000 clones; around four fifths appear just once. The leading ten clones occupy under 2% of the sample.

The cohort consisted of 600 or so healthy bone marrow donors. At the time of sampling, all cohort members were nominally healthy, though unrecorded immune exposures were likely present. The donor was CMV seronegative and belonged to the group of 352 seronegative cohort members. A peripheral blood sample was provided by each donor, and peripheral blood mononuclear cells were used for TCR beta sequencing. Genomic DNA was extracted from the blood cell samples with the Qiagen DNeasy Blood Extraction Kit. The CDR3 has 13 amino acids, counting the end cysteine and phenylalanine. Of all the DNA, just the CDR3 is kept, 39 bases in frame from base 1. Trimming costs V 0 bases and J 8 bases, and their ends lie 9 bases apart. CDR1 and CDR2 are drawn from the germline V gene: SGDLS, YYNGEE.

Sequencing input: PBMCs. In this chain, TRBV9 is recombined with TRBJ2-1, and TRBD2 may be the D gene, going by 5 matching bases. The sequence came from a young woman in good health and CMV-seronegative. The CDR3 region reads CASSVAGYDEQFF. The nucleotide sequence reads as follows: TGTGCCAGCAGCGTAGCGGGATACGATGAGCAGTTCTTC.